These 14 T cell receptor beta chains share one sample of origin, sequenced in a study of shared clonotypes between healthy human individuals. Naivety among CD8 cells was defined by CD45RO negativity and positive CCR7 selection, thereby excluding terminally differentiated effector memory CD45RA+ cells. The protocol was immunoSEQ multiplex PCR, while the TCRdb copy is restricted to in-frame clones and leaves out a portion. The repertoire holds fewer than 1 million clones, with 96% as singletons. The sample consisted of naive CD8+ T cells sorted from blood. All receptors derive from a man younger than 40 in good health.

The J gene is TRBJ2-2, the V gene TRBV4-1; 9 bases map to TRBD1. This CDR3 region has 16 residues. Trimming at V came to 1 base and at J to 2 bases, leaving 2 bases not matched to a gene. Germline V gene lookup returns CDR1 MGHRA and CDR2 YSYEKL. In DNA, the CDR3 is TGCGCCAGCAGCCAAGGGACAGGGGATAACACCGGGGAGCTGTTTTTT. Residues: CASSQGTGDNTGELFF.

The chain has TRBV7-2 and TRBJ2-1, with D possibly being TRBD2 (5 bases). Trimming took 5 bases from V and 5 from J, leaving 19 bases between them. This CDR3 has 16 amino acids. The germline CDR1 and CDR2 sequences are SGHTA and FQGNSA. The CDR3 region has the DNA TGTGCCAGCAGCGGGTCCGGGGTAGATTGGAACAATGAGCAGTTCTTC. Encoded protein: CASSGSGVDWNNEQFF.

This chain uses TRBV7-9 with TRBJ2-3; TRBD2 matches at 11 bases. The CDR3 is 15 residues long. CDR1 and CDR2 (germline): SEHNR, FQNEAQ (reference sequence). Trimming took 4 bases from V and 2 from J; bases not matched to a gene: 2. CDR3: CASSSGLAVTDTQYF. The CDR3 coding sequence is TGTGCCAGCAGCTCGGGACTAGCGGTCACAGATACGCAGTATTTT.

This clone turned up a few times. V and J are TRBV7-8 and TRBJ1-5; 8 nucleotides align to TRBD1. There are 14 residues in the CDR3. The V gene end was trimmed by 5 bases and the J gene end by 1 base; junction bases not matched to a gene: 1. Germline V CDR1 and CDR2: SGHVS, FQNEAQ. DNA of the CDR3: TGTGCCAGCAGCCGGGACAGGAGCAATCAGCCCCAGCATTTT. It codes for CASSRDRSNQPQHF.

The chain uses TRBV19 and TRBJ1-5, with D hard to call. Germline lookup yields CDR1 LNHDA and CDR2 SQIVND (reference sequence). The V gene lost 2 bases and the J gene lost 0 bases, with 14 bases spanning the gap. The length of the CDR3 is 17 residues. CDR3 amino acids: CASSIKGGRFSNQPQHF. The CDR3 bases are TGTGCCAGTAGTATAAAGGGCGGCAGGTTTAGCAATCAGCCCCAGCATTTT.

To note about this clone: Other DNA sequences in this sample translate to the same CDR3. The CDR3 sequence is CASSPRTSGGSSYNEQFF. The CDR3 bases are TGTGCCAGCAGCCCCCGAACTAGCGGGGGTAGCTCCTACAATGAGCAGTTCTTC. The chain has TRBV7-9 and TRBJ2-1; 11 bases align to TRBD2. The germline gives CDR1 SEHNR, CDR2 FQNEAQ (reference sequence). Germline trimming cut 5 bases from V and 0 bases from J; bases unmatched to any gene: 9. This CDR3 has 18 residues.

The genes are TRBV19 and TRBJ2-1; D gene ambiguous. Germline values: CDR1 LNHDA, CDR2 SQIVND (reference sequence). Trimming cost V 5 bases and J 4 bases, with 6 bases left between them. There are 12 residues in the CDR3. The CDR3 reads CASSYSYNEQFF. As DNA, the CDR3 is TGTGCCAGTAGTTACTCGTACAATGAGCAGTTCTTC.

The chain carries TRBV29-1 and TRBJ2-3; D call uncertain. Germline CDR1 is SQVTM and CDR2 is ANQGSEA. The CDR3 runs to 12 residues. The V end lost 0 bases, the J end lost 4 bases, and 5 bases lay between the germline ends. In nucleotides, the CDR3 is TGCAGCGTTGAAGACCCTCCAGATACGCAGTATTTT. Translated, it gives CSVEDPPDTQYF.

This clone was recorded once. The chain combines TRBV13 with TRBJ2-2; 10 bases are shared with TRBD2. CDR1 and CDR2 (germline): PRHDT, FYEKMQ (reference sequence). V was pared by 7 bases and J by 7 bases, with 12 bases of the junction left unmatched. The CDR3 has 16 residues. The CDR3 sequence is CASTQGLAGVHGELFF. CDR3 nucleotide sequence: TGTGCCAGCACCCAAGGGCTAGCGGGAGTTCACGGGGAGCTGTTTTTT.

The chain is built from TRBV7-3 and TRBJ2-3; 15 positions match TRBD2. Unmatched junction bases numbered 11, after V lost 2 bases and J lost 8 bases. The CDR3 is 18 residues long. Germline CDR1 reads SGHTA; CDR2 reads FQGTGA. CDR3 nucleotides: TGTGCCAGCAGCTTATCAACCGGACTAGCGGGAGGGCCTGGTACGCAGTATTTT. Encoded protein: CASSLSTGLAGGPGTQYF.

The chain employs TRBV27 and TRBJ2-3; a possible D gene is TRBD1 (5 bases). CDR3 length: 16 residues. Germline CDR1 is MNHEY and CDR2 is SMNVEV (reference sequence). V shed 5 bases and J shed 2 bases, with 17 bases lying between them. The CDR3 DNA sequence: TGTGCCAGCAGTCAACGGACAAGGAGTCTCACAGATACGCAGTATTTT. Its protein is CASSQRTRSLTDTQYF.

This sequence joins TRBV5-6 and TRBJ2-1; a weak D match, TRBD2 (6 bases). CDR3 length equals 11 residues. Germline V gene lookup returns CDR1 SGHDT and CDR2 YYEEEE. Trimming shortened V by 4 bases and J by 10 bases, and 9 bases separated the two germline ends. CDR3 loop: CASSTRGEQFF. CDR3 DNA sequence: TGTGCCAGCAGCACCCGGGGGGAGCAGTTCTTC. The variable domain in full, completed from reference TRBV5-6 and TRBJ2-1, reads DAGVTQSPTHLIKTRGQQVTLRCSPKSGHDTVSWYQQALGQGPQFIFQYYEEEERQRGNFPDRFSGHQFPNYSSELNVNALLLGDSALYLCASSTRGEQFFGPGTRLTVL.

V and J are TRBV6-6 and TRBJ2-5; 9 bases are shared with TRBD1. V trimming: 6 bases; J trimming: 2 bases; junction bases outside the gene matches: 4. Germline assignment: CDR1 MNHNY and CDR2 SVGAGI (reference sequence). CDR3 length: 14 amino acids. CDR3: CASSLTGGQETQYF. CDR3 DNA: TGTGCCAGCAGCCTGACAGGGGGGCAAGAGACCCAGTACTTC.

V usage is TRBV6-5 and J usage is TRBJ2-7, with 7 bases fitting TRBD2. Germline V gene lookup returns CDR1 MNHEY and CDR2 SVGAGI. The CDR3 extends over 14 amino acids. V lost 0 bases to trimming and J lost 6 bases; unmatched junction nucleotides: 5. The CDR3 protein is CASSYSGGRLEQYF. In DNA form, the CDR3 reads TGTGCCAGCAGTTACTCCGGGGGGAGGCTCGAGCAGTACTTC.